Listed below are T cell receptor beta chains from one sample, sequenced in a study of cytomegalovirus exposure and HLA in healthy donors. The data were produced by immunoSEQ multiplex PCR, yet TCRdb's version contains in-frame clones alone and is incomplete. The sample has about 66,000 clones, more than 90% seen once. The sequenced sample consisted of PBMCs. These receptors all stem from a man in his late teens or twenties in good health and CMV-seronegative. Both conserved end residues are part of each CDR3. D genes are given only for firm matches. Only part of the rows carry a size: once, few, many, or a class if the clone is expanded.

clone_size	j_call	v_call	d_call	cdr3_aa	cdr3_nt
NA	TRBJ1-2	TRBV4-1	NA	CASSQVAGLIYGYTF	TGCGCCAGCAGCCAAGTCGCAGGGTTAATCTATGGCTACACCTTC
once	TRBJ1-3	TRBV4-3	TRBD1	CASSQDRTGAGNTIYF	TGCGCCAGCAGCCAAGATAGGACAGGGGCCGGAAACACCATATATTTT
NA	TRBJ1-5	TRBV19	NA	CATAFQDSNQPQHF	TGTGCCACCGCCTTTCAGGATAGCAATCAGCCCCAGCATTTT
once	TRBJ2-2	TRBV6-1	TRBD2	CASSEGLAGTGELFF	TGTGCCAGCAGTGAAGGCCTAGCGGGCACCGGGGAGCTGTTTTTT
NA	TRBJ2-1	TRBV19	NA	CASMIHSGTYNEQFF	TGTGCCAGTATGATCCATAGCGGTACCTACAATGAGCAGTTCTTC
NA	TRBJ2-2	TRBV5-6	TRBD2	CASSPGTSGIYGELFF	TGTGCCAGCAGCCCCGGGACTAGCGGGATATACGGGGAGCTGTTTTTT
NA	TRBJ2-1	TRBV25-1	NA	CASSDRVGNNEQFF	TGTGCCAGCAGTGACAGGGTTGGGAACAATGAGCAGTTCTTC
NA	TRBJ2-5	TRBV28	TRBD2	CASSYSPSSGRQETQYF	TGTGCCAGCAGTTACTCCCCCTCAAGCGGGAGACAAGAGACCCAGTACTTC
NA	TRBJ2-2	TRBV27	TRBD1	CASSLPTGDPGELFF	TGTGCCAGCAGTTTGCCGACAGGGGACCCCGGGGAGCTGTTTTTT
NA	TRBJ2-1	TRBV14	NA	CASSSPYVRVGEQFF	TGTGCCAGCAGCTCCCCTTATGTACGGGTAGGTGAGCAGTTCTTC
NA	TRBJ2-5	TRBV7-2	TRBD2	CASSYGTSGGQGETQYF	TGTGCCAGCAGCTATGGGACTAGCGGTGGGCAGGGGGAGACCCAGTACTTC
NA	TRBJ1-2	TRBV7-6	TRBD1	CASSLQGAGTYGYTF	TGTGCCAGCAGCCTACAGGGGGCTGGGACCTATGGCTACACCTTC
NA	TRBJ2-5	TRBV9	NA	CASSPPRTQYF	TGTGCCAGCAGCCCCCCCCGGACCCAGTACTTC
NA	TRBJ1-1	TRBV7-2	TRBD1	CASSFRSPGQGTEAFF	TGTGCCAGCAGCTTTAGGTCACCGGGACAGGGAACTGAAGCTTTCTTT
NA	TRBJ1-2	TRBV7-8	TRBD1	CSSSADRGRSYGYTF	TGTTCCAGCAGCGCGGACAGGGGGCGTAGCTATGGCTACACCTTC
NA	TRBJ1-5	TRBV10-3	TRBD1	CAISERQGDSQPQHF	TGTGCCATCAGTGAGAGACAGGGAGACAGTCAGCCCCAGCATTTT
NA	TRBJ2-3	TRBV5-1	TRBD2	CASSLWLGGSDTQYF	TGCGCCAGCAGCTTGTGGTTGGGGGGGTCCGATACGCAGTATTTT
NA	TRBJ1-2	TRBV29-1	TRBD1	CSFRDRNYGYTF	TGCAGCTTCCGGGACAGGAACTATGGCTACACCTTC
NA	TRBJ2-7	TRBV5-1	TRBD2	CASSLPGAGGSHEQYF	TGCGCCAGCAGCTTGCCGGGAGCGGGAGGATCCCACGAGCAGTACTTC
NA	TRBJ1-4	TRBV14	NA	CASSQDEWSEKLFF	TGTGCCAGCAGCCAAGATGAGTGGAGCGAAAAACTGTTTTTT
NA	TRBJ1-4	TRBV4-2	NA	CASSPRDNDNEKLFF	TGTGCCAGCAGCCCCCGGGACAACGATAATGAAAAACTGTTTTTT
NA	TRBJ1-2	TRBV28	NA	CASSPFGRTTGGYTF	TGTGCCAGCAGCCCGTTCGGTAGAACGACGGGTGGCTACACCTTC
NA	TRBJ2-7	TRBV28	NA	CASSGASEIYEQYF	TGTGCCAGCAGTGGGGCTAGCGAAATCTACGAGCAGTACTTC
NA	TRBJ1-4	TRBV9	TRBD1	CASSGPGTGNEKLFF	TGTGCCAGCAGCGGTCCCGGGACAGGCAATGAAAAACTGTTTTTT
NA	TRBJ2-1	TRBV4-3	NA	CASSQDPLSNEQFF	TGCGCCAGCAGCCAAGATCCCCTTAGCAATGAGCAGTTCTTC
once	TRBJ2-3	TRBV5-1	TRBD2	CASSSTSSIDTQYF	TGCGCCAGCAGCTCGACTAGCTCGATAGATACGCAGTATTTT
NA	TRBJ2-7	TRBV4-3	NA	CASSQVPKFYEQYF	TGCGCCAGCAGCCAAGTCCCCAAATTTTACGAGCAGTACTTC
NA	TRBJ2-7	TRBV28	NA	CASSLRPSYEQYF	TGTGCCAGCAGTTTACGTCCTTCCTACGAGCAGTACTTC
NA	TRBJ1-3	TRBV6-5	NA	CASSYSMSEIGNTIYF	TGTGCCAGCAGTTACTCGATGTCAGAAATAGGAAACACCATATATTTT
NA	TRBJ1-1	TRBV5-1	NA	CASSLAVGVEAFF	TGCGCCAGCAGCTTGGCTGTGGGAGTGGAAGCTTTCTTT
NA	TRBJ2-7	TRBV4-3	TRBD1	CASSQERTGPSYEQYF	TGCGCCAGCAGCCAAGAGAGGACAGGGCCATCCTACGAGCAGTACTTC
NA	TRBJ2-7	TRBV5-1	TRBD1	CASTRTGHEQYF	TGCGCCAGCACCCGGACAGGGCACGAGCAGTACTTC
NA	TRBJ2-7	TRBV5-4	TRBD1	CASRGQGASYEQYF	TGTGCCAGCAGGGGACAGGGGGCTTCCTACGAGCAGTACTTC
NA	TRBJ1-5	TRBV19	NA	CASSPGQRNQPQHF	TGTGCCAGTAGTCCCGGACAGAGAAATCAGCCCCAGCATTTT
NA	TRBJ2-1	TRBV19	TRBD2	CASSPAGRVGSGSYNEQFF	TGTGCCAGTAGTCCCGCGGGGAGGGTCGGGAGTGGGTCCTACAATGAGCAGTTCTTC
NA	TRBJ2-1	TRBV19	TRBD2	CASRKTSGRGDEQFF	TGTGCCAGTAGGAAGACTAGCGGGAGAGGCGATGAGCAGTTCTTC
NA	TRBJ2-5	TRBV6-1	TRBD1	CASSGYRDSQETQYF	TGTGCCAGCAGTGGCTACCGGGACAGCCAAGAGACCCAGTACTTC
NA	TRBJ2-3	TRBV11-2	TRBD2	CASSFSGSISTDTQYF	TGTGCCAGCAGTTTTAGCGGGAGTATCAGCACAGATACGCAGTATTTT
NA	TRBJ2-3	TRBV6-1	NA	CASSEYGGLNTDTQYF	TGTGCCAGCAGTGAATACGGCGGTCTGAACACAGATACGCAGTATTTT
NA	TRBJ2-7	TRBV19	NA	CASSMERGTYEQYF	TGTGCCAGTAGTATGGAGAGGGGGACCTACGAGCAGTACTTC
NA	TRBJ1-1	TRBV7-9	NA	CASSLEGVNTEAFF	TGTGCCAGCAGCTTAGAAGGGGTGAACACTGAAGCTTTCTTT
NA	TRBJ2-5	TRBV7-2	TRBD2	CASSLVTSGGGETQYF	TGTGCCAGCAGCTTGGTTACTAGCGGGGGGGGCGAGACCCAGTACTTC
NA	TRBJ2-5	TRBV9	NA	CASSETGSQETQYF	TGTGCCAGCAGCGAGACAGGTTCCCAAGAGACCCAGTACTTC
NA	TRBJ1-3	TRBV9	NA	CASSGWSSGNTIYF	TGTGCCAGCAGCGGCTGGAGCTCTGGAAACACCATATATTTT
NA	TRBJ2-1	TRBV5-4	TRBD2	CASSSGGLAGGSYNEQFF	TGTGCCAGCAGCTCCGGGGGACTAGCGGGAGGCTCTTACAATGAGCAGTTCTTC
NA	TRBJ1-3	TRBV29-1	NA	CSVERQGGMSGNTIYF	TGCAGCGTTGAAAGGCAGGGTGGTATGTCTGGAAACACCATATATTTT
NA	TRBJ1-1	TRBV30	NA	CAWSVGGWGVMNTEAFF	TGTGCCTGGAGTGTAGGAGGTTGGGGGGTAATGAACACTGAAGCTTTCTTT
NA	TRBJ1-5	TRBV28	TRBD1	CASRRQGAVQPQHF	TGTGCCAGCAGAAGACAGGGGGCAGTTCAGCCCCAGCATTTT
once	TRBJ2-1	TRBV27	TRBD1	CASSLTGQGNEQFF	TGTGCCAGCAGTTTGACGGGACAGGGGAATGAGCAGTTCTTC
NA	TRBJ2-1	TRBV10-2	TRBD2	CASSAGGRRRFF	TGCGCCAGCAGTGCGGGGGGTCGGCGTAGGTTCTTC
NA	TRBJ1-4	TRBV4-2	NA	CASSQVDSQAKKLFF	TGTGCCAGCAGCCAAGTGGACAGTCAAGCTAAAAAACTGTTTTTT
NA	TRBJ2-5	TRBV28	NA	CASSPYQETQYF	TGTGCCAGCAGTCCGTACCAAGAGACCCAGTACTTC
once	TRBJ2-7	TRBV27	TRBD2	CASRSGLAGNEQYF	TGTGCCAGCAGGTCGGGACTAGCGGGTAACGAGCAGTACTTC
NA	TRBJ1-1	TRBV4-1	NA	CASSPWVRDTEAFF	TGCGCCAGCAGCCCGTGGGTCAGGGACACTGAAGCTTTCTTT
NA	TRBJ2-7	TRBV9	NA	CASSRRSAGSYEQYF	TGTGCCAGCAGCCGTCGGTCGGCGGGATCATACGAGCAGTACTTC
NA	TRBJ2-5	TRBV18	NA	CASSRGTGEETQYF	TGTGCCAGCTCACGGGGTACGGGAGAAGAGACCCAGTACTTC
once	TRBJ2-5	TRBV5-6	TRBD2	CASSSASGDPETQYF	TGTGCCAGCAGCTCGGCTAGCGGAGACCCAGAGACCCAGTACTTC
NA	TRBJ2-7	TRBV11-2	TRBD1	CASSAPGQGIHEQYF	TGTGCCAGCAGCGCACCGGGACAGGGGATCCACGAGCAGTACTTC
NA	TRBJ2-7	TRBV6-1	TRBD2	CASRASSGYEQYF	TGTGCCAGCAGGGCGTCTAGCGGCTACGAGCAGTACTTC
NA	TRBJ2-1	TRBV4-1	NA	CASSPTRGGVWDEQFF	TGCGCCAGCAGCCCAACGCGAGGGGGGGTTTGGGATGAGCAGTTCTTC